This T cell receptor beta chain was captured by sequencing in a study of cytomegalovirus exposure and HLA in healthy donors. The wider study: Genetic ancestry analysis placed over 65% of the 400 or so donors that were genotyped in the Caucasian-associated cluster.

The CDR3 has 17 amino acids. CDR1 is KGHSH and CDR2 is LQKENI in the germline V gene. The junction had 15 bases not matched to a gene; V was cut back by 4 bases and J by 4 bases. General observations from the study: Looking again later, the authors saw that most CMV-associated TCR beta chains seemed HLA-restricted. The Asian-associated ancestry cluster reportedly had fewer N-insertions than the approximately 670-donor mean in a later analysis.

The PCR contained 60 Vbeta and 13 Jbeta primers. Original processing methods: As a later analysis found, there were 80 million or so unique TCR beta chains, of which roughly 11 million were shared. The assay was immunoSEQ multiplex PCR, and TCRdb's table has in-frame clones only and misses some. V and J calls and clone size follow that table, whereas D and trimming were derived from the DNA. The data show roughly 150,000 clones, and the top ten clones hold around 1.5%. In regard to this clone: Its antigen remains unidentified.

The source is a woman in her 50s in good health and CMV-seronegative. Source material: PBMCs. This chain connects TRBV18 to TRBJ2-7; 8 bases agree with TRBD2. CDR3 in amino acids: CASSLGRRVAGKYEQYF. Written as DNA, the CDR3 is TGTGCCAGCTCACTAGGCCGGAGAGTAGCGGGGAAATACGAGCAGTACTTC.